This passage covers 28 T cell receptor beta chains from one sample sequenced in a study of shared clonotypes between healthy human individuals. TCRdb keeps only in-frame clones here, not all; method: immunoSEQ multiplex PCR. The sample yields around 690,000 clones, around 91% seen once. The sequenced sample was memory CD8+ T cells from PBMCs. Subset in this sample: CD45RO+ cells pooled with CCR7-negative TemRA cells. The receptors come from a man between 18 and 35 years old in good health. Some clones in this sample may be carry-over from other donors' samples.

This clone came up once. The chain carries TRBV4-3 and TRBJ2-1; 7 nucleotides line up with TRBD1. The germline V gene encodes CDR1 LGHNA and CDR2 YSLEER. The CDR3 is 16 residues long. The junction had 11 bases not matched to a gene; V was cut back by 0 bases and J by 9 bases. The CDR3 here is CASSQEDRAAGSEQFF. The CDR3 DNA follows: TGCGCCAGCAGCCAAGAAGACAGGGCCGCGGGCAGTGAGCAGTTCTTC.

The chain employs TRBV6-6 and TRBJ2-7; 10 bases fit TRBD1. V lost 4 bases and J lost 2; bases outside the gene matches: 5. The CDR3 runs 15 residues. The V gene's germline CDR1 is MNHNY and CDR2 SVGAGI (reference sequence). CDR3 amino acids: CASSLSGTGAYEQYF. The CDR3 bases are TGTGCCAGCAGTTTATCCGGGACAGGGGCCTACGAGCAGTACTTC.

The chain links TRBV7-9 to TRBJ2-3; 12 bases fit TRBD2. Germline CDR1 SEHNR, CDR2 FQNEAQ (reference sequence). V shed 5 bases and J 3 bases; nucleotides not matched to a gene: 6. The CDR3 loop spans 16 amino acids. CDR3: CASSGSSGRATDTQYF. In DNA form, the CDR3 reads TGTGCCAGCAGCGGTTCTAGCGGGAGGGCTACAGATACGCAGTATTTT. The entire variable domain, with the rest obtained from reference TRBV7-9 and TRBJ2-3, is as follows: DTGVSQNPRHKITKRGQNVTFRCDPISEHNRLYWYRQTLGQGPEFLTYFQNEAQLEKSRLLSDRFSAERPKGSFSTLEIQRTEQGDSAMYLCASSGSSGRATDTQYFGPGTRLTVL.

Here the CDR3 DNA reads TGTGCCAGCAGACTGGCCGTCCGGGGGGCGGGTCAGCCCCAGCATTTT. Protein product: CASRLAVRGAGQPQHF. J is TRBJ1-5 and V is TRBV5-4, with TRBD1 as a possible D gene (6 bases). V was cut by 5 bases and J by 6 bases, with 21 bases left in between. This CDR3 has 16 residues. Germline values: CDR1 SGHNT, CDR2 YYREEE (reference sequence).

The CDR3 loop is CASRSYSNTGELFF. Written as DNA, the CDR3 is TGTGCCAGCAGAAGTTATAGTAACACCGGGGAGCTGTTTTTT. The chain joins TRBV28 to TRBJ2-2; D is unresolved. Trimming shortened V by 6 bases and J by 2 bases, and 10 bases separated the two germline ends. The CDR3 spans 14 residues. Germline V gene data show CDR1 as MDHEN and CDR2 as SYDVKM.

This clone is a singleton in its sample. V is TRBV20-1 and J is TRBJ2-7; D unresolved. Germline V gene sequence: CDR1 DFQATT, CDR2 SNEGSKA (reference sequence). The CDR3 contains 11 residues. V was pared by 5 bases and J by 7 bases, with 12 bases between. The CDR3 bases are TGCAGTGCTTCGACCCTGGGGGAGCAGTACTTC. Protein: CSASTLGEQYF.

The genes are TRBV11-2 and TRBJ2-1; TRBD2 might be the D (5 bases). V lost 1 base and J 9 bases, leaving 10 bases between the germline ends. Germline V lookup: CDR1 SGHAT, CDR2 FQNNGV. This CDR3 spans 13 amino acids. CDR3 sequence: CASSLAKGSEQFF. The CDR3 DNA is TGTGCCAGCAGCTTAGCCAAAGGGAGTGAGCAGTTCTTC.

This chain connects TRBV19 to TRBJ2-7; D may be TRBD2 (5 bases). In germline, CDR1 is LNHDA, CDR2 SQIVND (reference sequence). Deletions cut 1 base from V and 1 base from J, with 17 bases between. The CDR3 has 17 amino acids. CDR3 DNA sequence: TGTGCCAGTAGTATAGGAGAAGGACCTTCGGGGTCCTACGAGCAGTACTTC. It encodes CASSIGEGPSGSYEQYF.

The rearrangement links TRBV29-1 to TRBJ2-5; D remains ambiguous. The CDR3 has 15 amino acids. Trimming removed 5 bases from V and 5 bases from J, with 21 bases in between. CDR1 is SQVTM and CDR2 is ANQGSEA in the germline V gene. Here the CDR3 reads CSVLPGSHFYETQYF. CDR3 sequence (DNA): TGCAGCGTTCTGCCGGGCTCCCATTTTTATGAGACCCAGTACTTC.

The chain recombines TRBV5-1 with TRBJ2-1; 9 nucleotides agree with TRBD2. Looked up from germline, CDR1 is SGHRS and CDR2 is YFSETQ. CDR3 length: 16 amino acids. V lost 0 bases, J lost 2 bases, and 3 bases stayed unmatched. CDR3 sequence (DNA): TGCGCCAGCAGCTTGGATGCGGGAGGGCCCTACAATGAGCAGTTCTTC. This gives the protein CASSLDAGGPYNEQFF.

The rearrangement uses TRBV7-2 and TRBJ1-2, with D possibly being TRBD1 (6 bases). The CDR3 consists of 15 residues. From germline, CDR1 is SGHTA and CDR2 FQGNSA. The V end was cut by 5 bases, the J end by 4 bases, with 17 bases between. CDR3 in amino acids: CASSVPGVSGYGYTF. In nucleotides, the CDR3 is TGTGCCAGCAGCGTCCCAGGGGTATCGGGCTATGGCTACACCTTC.

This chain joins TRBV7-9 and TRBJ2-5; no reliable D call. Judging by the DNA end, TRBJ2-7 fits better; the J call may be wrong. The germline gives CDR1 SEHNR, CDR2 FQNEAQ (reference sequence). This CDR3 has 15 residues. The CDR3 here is CASSLPSTKPYEQYF. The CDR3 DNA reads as TGTGCCAGCAGCTTACCCTCAACAAAGCCCTACGAGCAGTACTTC.

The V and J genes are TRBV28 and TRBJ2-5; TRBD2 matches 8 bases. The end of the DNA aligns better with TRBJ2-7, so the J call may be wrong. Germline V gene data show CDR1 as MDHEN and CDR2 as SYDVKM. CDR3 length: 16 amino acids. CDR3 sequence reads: CASSASPGLGSYEQYF. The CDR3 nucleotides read TGTGCCAGCAGCGCTTCCCCGGGACTAGGCTCCTACGAGCAGTACTTC.

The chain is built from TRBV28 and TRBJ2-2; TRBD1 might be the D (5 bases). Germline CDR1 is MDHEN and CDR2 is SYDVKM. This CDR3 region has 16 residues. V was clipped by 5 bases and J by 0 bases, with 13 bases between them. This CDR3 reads CASSPRQIANTGELFF. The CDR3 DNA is TGTGCCAGCAGTCCCCGACAGATCGCGAACACCGGGGAGCTGTTTTTT.

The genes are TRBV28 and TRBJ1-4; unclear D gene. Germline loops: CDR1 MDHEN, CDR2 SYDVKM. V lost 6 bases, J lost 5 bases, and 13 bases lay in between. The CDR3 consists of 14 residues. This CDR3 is CASRGLIRNEKLFF. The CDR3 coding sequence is TGTGCCAGCAGGGGCCTGATCCGGAATGAAAAACTGTTTTTT.

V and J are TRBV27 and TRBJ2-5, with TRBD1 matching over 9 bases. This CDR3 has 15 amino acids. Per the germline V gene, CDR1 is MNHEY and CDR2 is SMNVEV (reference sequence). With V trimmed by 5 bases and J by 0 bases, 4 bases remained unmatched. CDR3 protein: CASSRDRANQETQYF. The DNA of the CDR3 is TGTGCCAGCAGTCGGGACAGGGCCAACCAAGAGACCCAGTACTTC.

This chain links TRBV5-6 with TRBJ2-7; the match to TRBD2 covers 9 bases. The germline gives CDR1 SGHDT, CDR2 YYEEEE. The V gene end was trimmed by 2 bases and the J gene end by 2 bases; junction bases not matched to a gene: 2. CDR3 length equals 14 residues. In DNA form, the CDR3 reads TGTGCCAGCAGCTTTAGCGGGAGCACCTACGAGCAGTACTTC. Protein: CASSFSGSTYEQYF. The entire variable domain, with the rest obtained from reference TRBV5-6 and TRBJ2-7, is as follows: DAGVTQSPTHLIKTRGQQVTLRCSPKSGHDTVSWYQQALGQGPQFIFQYYEEEERQRGNFPDRFSGHQFPNYSSELNVNALLLGDSALYLCASSFSGSTYEQYFGPGTRLTVT.

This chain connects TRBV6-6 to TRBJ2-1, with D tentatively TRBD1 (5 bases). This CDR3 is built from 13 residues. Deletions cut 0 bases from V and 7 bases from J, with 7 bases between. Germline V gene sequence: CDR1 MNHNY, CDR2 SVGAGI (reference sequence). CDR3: CASSYSKGNEQFF. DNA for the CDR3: TGTGCCAGCAGTTACTCGAAGGGGAATGAGCAGTTCTTC.

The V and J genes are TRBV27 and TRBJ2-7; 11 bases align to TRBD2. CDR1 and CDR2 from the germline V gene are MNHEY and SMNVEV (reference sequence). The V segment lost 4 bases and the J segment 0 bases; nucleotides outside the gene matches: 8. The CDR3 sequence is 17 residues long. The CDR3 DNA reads TGTGCCAGCAGTTCGCACTCCGGGACTAGCGGCTCCTACGAGCAGTACTTC. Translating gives CASSSHSGTSGSYEQYF.

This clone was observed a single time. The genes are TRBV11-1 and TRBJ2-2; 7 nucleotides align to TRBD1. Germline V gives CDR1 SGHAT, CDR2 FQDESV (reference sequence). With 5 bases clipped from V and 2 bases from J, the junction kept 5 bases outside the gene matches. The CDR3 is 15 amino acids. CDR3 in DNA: TGTGCCAGCAGCCCAGGGACAGCTAACACCGGGGAGCTGTTTTTT. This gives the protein CASSPGTANTGELFF.

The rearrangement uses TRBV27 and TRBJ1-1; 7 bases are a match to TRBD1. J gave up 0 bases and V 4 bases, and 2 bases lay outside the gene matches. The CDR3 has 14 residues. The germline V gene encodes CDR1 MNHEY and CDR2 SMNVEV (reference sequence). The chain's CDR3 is CASSWDSMNTEAFF. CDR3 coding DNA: TGTGCCAGCAGTTGGGACAGTATGAACACTGAAGCTTTCTTT.

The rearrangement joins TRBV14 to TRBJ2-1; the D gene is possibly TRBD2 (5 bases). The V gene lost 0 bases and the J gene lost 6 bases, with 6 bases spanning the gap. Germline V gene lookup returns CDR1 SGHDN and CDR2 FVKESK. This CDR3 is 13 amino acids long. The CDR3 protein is CASSQDRGNEQFF. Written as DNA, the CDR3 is TGTGCCAGCAGCCAAGATCGGGGCAATGAGCAGTTCTTC.

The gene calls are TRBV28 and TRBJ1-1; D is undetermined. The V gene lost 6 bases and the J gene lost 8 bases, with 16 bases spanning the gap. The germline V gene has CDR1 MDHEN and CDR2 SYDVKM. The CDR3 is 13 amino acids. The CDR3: CASSSTTQTEAFF. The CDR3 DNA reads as TGTGCCAGCAGCTCCACGACCCAAACCGAAGCTTTCTTT.

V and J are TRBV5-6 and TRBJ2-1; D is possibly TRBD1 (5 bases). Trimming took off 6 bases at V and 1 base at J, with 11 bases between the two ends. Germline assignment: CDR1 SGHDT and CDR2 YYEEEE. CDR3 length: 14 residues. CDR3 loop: CASKQVDSYNEQFF. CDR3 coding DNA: TGTGCCAGCAAACAGGTCGATTCCTACAATGAGCAGTTCTTC.

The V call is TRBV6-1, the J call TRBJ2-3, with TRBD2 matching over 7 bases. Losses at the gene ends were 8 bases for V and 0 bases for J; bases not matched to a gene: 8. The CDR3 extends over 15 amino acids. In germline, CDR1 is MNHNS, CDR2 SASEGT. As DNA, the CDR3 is TGTGCCAGCCCCAAGGTAGCGGGTAGCACAGATACGCAGTATTTT. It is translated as CASPKVAGSTDTQYF.

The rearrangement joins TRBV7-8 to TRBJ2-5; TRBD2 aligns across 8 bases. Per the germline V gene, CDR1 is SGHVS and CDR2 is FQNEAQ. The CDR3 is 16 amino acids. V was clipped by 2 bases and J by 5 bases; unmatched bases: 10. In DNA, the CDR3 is TGTGCCAGCAGCTTATATCGGGAGGGCCCTCGGGAGACCCAGTACTTC. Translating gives CASSLYREGPRETQYF.

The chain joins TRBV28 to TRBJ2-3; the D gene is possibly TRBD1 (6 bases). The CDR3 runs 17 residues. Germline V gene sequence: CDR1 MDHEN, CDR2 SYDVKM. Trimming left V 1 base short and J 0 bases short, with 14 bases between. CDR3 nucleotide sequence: TGTGCCAGCAGTTTATCTCTTGAGGGGGAGAGCACAGATACGCAGTATTTT. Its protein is CASSLSLEGESTDTQYF.

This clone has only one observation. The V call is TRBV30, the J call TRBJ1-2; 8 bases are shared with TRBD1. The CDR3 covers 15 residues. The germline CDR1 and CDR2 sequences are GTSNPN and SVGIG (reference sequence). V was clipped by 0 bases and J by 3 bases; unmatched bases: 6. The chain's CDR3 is CAWSVPDRGDYGYTF. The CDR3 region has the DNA TGTGCCTGGAGTGTCCCCGACAGGGGAGACTATGGCTACACCTTC.